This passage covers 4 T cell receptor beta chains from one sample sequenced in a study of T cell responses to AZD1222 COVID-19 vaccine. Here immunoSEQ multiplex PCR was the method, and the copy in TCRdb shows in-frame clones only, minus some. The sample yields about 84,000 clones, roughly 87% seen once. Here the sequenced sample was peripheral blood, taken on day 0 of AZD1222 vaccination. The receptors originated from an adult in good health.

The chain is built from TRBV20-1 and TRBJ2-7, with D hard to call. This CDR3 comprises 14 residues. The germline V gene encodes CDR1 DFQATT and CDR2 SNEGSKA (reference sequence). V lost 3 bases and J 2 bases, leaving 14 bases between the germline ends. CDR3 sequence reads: CSASNPGLTYEQYF. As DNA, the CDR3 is TGCAGTGCTAGTAATCCTGGGCTCACCTACGAGCAGTACTTC.

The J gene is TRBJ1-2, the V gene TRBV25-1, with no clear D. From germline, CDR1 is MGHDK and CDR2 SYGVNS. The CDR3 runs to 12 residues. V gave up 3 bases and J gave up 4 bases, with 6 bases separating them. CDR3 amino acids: CASSEDTYGYTF. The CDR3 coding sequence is TGTGCCAGCAGTGAGGATACCTATGGCTACACCTTC.

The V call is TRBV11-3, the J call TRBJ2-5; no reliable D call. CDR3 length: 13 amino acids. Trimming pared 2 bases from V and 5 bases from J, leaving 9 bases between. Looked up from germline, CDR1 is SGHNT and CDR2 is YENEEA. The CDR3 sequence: CASSLNVYETQYF. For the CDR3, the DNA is TGTGCCAGCAGCTTAAACGTCTACGAGACCCAGTACTTC.

The CDR3: CASSLDRGPGETQYF. The CDR3 nucleotides are TGTGCCAGCAGCTTGGACAGGGGGCCGGGGGAGACCCAGTACTTC. This sequence joins TRBV7-8 and TRBJ2-5; 11 nucleotides agree with TRBD1. The CDR3 is made up of 15 amino acids. V lost 3 bases, J lost 5 bases, and 5 bases stayed unmatched. CDR1 is SGHVS and CDR2 is FQNEAQ in the germline V gene. The complete variable domain, with remaining parts taken from reference TRBV7-8 and TRBJ2-5, reads GAGVSQSPRYKVAKRGQDVALRCDPISGHVSLFWYQQALGQGPEFLTYFQNEAQLDKSGLPSDRFFAERPEGSVSTLKIQRTQQEDSAVYLCASSLDRGPGETQYFGPGTRLLVL.